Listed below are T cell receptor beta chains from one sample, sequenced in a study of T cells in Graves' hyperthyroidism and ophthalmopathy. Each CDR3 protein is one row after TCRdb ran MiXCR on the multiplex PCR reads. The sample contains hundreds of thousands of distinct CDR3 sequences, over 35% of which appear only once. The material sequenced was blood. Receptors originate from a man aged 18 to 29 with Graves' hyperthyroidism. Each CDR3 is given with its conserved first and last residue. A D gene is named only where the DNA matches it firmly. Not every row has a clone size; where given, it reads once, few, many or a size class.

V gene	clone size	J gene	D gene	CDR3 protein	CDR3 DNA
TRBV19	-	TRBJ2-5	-	CASSITGETQYF	TGTGCCAGTAGTATAACAGGCGAGACCCAGTACTTC
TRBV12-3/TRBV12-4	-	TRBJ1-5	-	CASSSTGGEPQHF	TGTGCCAGCAGTTCAACGGGCGGGGAGCCCCAGCATTTT
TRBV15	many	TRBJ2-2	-	CATSRDRGASANTGELFF	TGTGCCACCAGCAGAGATCGTGGGGCTAGCGCGAACACCGGGGAGCTGTTTTTT
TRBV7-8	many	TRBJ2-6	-	CATRRDLKNVLTF	TGTGCCACCAGACGTGATCTGAAAAACGTCCTGACTTTC
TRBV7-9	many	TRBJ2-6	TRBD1	CASSNTGGAGANVLTF	TGTGCCAGCAGTAACACAGGGGGCGCTGGGGCCAACGTCCTGACTTTC
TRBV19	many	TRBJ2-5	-	CASSIQGSQETQYF	TGTGCCAGTAGTATACAAGGGTCCCAAGAGACCCAGTACTTC
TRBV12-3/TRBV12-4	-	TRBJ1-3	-	CASSLVIPGNTIYF	TGTGCCAGCAGTTTAGTTATTCCTGGAAACACCATATATTTT
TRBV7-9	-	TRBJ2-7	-	CASSSLQNPYEQYF	TGTGCCAGCAGTTCCCTACAGAACCCCTACGAGCAGTACTTC
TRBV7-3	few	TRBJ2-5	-	CASSLIGGRGETQYF	TGTGCCAGCAGCTTAATCGGGGGGCGCGGGGAGACCCAGTACTTC
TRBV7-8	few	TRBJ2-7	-	CASSLLHLGSWEQYF	TGTGCCAGCAGCCTCCTTCATCTAGGGAGCTGGGAGCAGTACTTC
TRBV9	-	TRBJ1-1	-	CASSLAPALNTEAFF	TGTGCCAGCAGTTTAGCCCCGGCGCTGAACACTGAAGCTTTCTTT